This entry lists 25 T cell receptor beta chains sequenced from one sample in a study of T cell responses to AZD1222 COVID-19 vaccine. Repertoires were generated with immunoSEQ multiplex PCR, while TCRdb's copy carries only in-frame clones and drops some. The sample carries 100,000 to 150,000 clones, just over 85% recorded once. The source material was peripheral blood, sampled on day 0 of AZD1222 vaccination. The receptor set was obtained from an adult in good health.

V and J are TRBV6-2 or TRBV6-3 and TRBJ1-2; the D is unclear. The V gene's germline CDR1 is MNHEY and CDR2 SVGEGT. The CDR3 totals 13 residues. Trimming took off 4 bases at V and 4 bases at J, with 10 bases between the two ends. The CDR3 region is CASSWERSYGYTF. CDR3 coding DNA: TGTGCCAGCAGTTGGGAACGGAGCTATGGCTACACCTTC.

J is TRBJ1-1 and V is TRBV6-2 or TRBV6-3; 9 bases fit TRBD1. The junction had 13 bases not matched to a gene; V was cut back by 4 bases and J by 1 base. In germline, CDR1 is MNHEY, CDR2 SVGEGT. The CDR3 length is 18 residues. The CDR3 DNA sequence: TGTGCCAGCAGTTTTCTCCGGGACAGGGAAGGGAGGAACACTGAAGCTTTCTTT. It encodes CASSFLRDREGRNTEAFF.

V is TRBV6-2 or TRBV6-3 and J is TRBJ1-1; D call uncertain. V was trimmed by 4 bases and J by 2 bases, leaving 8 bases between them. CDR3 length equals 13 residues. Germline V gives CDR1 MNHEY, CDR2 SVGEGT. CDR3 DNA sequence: TGTGCCAGCAGTTGGTCCTTTAACACTGAAGCTTTCTTT. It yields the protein CASSWSFNTEAFF.

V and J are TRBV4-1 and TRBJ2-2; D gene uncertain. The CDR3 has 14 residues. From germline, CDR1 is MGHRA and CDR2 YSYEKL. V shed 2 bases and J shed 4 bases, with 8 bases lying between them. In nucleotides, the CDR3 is TGCGCCAGCAGCCAATACAGTGGCACCGGGGAGCTGTTTTTT. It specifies CASSQYSGTGELFF.

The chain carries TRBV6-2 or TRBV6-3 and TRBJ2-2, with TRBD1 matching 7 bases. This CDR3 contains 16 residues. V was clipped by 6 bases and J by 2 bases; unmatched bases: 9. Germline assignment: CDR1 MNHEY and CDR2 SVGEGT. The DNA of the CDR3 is TGTGCCAGCAGCAAAAACCGGGACAGCAACACCGGGGAGCTGTTTTTT. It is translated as CASSKNRDSNTGELFF.

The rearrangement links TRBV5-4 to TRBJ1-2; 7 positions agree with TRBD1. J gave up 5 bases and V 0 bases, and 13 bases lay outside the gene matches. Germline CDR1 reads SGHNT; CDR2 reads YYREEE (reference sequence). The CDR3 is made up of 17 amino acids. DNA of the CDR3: TGTGCCAGCAGCTTGGTCCTGGGGACAGATTTGGAATATGGCTACACCTTC. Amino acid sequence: CASSLVLGTDLEYGYTF.

In DNA, the CDR3 is TGTGCCAGCAGCCCGAGGACTAGCGGGAGTTACAATGAGCAGTTCTTC. It specifies CASSPRTSGSYNEQFF. The rearrangement joins TRBV7-9 to TRBJ2-1, with 13 bases matching TRBD2. The germline gives CDR1 SEHNR, CDR2 FQNEAQ (reference sequence). Losses at the gene ends were 5 bases for V and 4 bases for J; bases not matched to a gene: 5. The CDR3 is made up of 16 amino acids.

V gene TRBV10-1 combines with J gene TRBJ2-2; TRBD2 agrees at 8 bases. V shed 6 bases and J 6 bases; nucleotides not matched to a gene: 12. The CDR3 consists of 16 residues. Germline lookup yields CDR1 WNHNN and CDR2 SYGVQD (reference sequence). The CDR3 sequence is CASSLTSGPGSGELFF. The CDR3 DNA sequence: TGCGCCAGCAGCCTCACTAGCGGCCCAGGATCCGGGGAGCTGTTTTTT.

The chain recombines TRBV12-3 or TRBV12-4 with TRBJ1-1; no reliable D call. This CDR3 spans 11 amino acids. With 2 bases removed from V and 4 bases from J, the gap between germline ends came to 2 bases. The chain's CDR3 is CASSLSTEAFF. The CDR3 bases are TGTGCCAGCAGTTTATCCACTGAAGCTTTCTTT.

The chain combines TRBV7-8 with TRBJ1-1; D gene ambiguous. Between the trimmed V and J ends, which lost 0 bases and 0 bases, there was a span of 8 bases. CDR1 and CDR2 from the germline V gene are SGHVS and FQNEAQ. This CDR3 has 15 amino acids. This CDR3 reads CASSLAGSLNTEAFF. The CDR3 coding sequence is TGTGCCAGCAGCTTAGCGGGCAGCTTGAACACTGAAGCTTTCTTT.

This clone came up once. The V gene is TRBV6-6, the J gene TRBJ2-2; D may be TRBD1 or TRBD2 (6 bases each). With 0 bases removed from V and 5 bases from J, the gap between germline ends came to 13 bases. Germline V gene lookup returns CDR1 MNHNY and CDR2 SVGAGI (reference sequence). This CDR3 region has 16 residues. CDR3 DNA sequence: TGTGCCAGCAGTTACTCTTCGGGGGCAGGAACCGGGGAGCTGTTTTTT. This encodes CASSYSSGAGTGELFF.

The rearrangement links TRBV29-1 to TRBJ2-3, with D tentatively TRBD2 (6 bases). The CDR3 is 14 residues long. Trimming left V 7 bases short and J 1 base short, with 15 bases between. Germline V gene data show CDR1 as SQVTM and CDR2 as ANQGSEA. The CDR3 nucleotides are TGCAGCGCCGAGTGGGGGGTGGGCACAGATACGCAGTATTTT. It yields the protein CSAEWGVGTDTQYF.

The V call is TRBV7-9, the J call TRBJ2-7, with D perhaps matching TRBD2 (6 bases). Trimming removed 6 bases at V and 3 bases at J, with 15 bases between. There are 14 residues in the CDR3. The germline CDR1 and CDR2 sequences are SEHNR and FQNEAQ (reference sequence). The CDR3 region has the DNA TGTGCCAGCAGTGAAGGAGGGCGAGGCTACGAGCAGTACTTC. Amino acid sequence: CASSEGGRGYEQYF.

CDR3 protein: CASSLSRTGFTTNEKLFF. In DNA, the CDR3 is TGTGCCAGCAGCTTAAGTAGGACAGGGTTCACAACTAATGAAAAACTGTTTTTT. The gene calls are TRBV11-2 and TRBJ1-4, with 8 bases aligning to TRBD1. V trimming: 2 bases; J trimming: 0 bases; junction bases outside the gene matches: 8. Looked up from germline, CDR1 is SGHAT and CDR2 is FQNNGV. The CDR3 sequence is 18 residues long.

In DNA, the CDR3 is TGTGCCAGCAGTGAAGCGCGAGGGTCGGGGGAGCTGTTTTTT. Amino acid sequence: CASSEARGSGELFF. The chain couples TRBV2 to TRBJ2-2, with a weak D call TRBD2 (5 bases). There are 14 residues in the CDR3. Germline assignment: CDR1 SNHLY and CDR2 FYNNEI. V was clipped by 0 bases and J by 8 bases, with 10 bases between them.

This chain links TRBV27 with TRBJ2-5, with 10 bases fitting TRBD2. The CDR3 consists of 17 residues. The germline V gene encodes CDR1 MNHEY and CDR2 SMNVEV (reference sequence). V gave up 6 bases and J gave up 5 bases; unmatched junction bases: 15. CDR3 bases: TGTGCCAGCAGCCCGAGCGGGAGGGCCGGGACGAGGGAGACCCAGTACTTC. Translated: CASSPSGRAGTRETQYF.

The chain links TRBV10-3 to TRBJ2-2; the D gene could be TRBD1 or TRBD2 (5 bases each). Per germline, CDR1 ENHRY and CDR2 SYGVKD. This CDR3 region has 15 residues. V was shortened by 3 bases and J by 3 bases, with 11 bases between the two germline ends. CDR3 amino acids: CAISDGTRDTGELFF. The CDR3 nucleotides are TGTGCCATCAGTGACGGGACGAGGGACACCGGGGAGCTGTTTTTT.

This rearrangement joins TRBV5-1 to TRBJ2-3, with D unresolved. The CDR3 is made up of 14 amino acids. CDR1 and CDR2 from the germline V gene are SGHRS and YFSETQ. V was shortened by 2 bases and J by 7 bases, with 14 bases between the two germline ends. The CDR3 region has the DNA TGCGCCAGCAGCTTCGGCGGTCAGGCTAATACGCAGTATTTT. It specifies CASSFGGQANTQYF.

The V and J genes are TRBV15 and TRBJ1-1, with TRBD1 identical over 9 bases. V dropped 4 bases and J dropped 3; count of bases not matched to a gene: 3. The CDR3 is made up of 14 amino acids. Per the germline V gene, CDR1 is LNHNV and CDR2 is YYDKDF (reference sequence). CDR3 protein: CATSKGQGYTEAFF. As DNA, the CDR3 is TGTGCCACCAGCAAGGGACAGGGCTACACTGAAGCTTTCTTT.

The chain's CDR3 is CATGGTSGVAGDTQYF. The CDR3 nucleotides read TGTGCCACAGGTGGGACTAGCGGGGTCGCCGGGGATACGCAGTATTTT. The chain employs TRBV19 and TRBJ2-3; the match to TRBD2 covers 13 bases. The V segment lost 10 bases and the J segment 6 bases; nucleotides outside the gene matches: 13. Germline CDR1 reads LNHDA; CDR2 reads SQIVND (reference sequence). This CDR3 comprises 16 residues.

DNA for the CDR3: TGTGCCAGCAGCCCGAGAGGTACCACAGATACGCAGTATTTT. This translates into CASSPRGTTDTQYF. This chain joins TRBV11-2 and TRBJ2-3; no clear D gene. There are 14 residues in the CDR3. V was pared by 5 bases and J by 2 bases, with 11 bases between. Looked up from germline, CDR1 is SGHAT and CDR2 is FQNNGV.

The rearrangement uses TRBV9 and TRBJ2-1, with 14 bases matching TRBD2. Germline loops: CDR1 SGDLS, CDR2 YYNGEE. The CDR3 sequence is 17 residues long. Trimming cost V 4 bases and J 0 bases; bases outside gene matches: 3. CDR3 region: CASSKTSGGASYNEQFF. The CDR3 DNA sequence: TGTGCCAGCAGCAAGACTAGCGGGGGGGCCTCCTACAATGAGCAGTTCTTC.

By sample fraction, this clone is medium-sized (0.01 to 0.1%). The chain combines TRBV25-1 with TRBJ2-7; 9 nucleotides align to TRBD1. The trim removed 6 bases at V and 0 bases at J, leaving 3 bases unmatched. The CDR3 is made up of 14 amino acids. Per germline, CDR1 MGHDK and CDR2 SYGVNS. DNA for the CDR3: TGTGCCAGCAGGGGGACAGGGTCCTCCTACGAGCAGTACTTC. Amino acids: CASRGTGSSYEQYF.

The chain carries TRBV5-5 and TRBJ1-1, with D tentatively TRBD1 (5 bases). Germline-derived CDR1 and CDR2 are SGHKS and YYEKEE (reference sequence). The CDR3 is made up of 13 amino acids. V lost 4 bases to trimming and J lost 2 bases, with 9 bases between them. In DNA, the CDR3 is TGTGCCAGCAGCACGGACAAAAACACTGAAGCTTTCTTT. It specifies CASSTDKNTEAFF.

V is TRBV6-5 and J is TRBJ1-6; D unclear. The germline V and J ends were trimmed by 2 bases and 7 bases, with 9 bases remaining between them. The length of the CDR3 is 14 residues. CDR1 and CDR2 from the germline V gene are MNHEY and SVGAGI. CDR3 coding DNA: TGTGCCAGCAGTTACAGGACGGTGAATTCACCCCTCCACTTT. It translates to CASSYRTVNSPLHF.